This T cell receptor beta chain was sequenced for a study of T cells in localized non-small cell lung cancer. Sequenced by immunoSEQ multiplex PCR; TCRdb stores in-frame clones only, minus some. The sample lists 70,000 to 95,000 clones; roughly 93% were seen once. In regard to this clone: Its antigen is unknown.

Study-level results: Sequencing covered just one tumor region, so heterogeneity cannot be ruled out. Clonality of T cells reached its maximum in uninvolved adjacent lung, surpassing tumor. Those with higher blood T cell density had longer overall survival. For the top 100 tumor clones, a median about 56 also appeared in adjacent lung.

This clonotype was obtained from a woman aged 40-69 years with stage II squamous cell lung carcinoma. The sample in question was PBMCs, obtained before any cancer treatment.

CDR3 sequence (DNA): TGTGCCAGCAGCTTAGGTTCCGGTGAAAAACTGTTTTTT. Protein sequence: CASSLGSGEKLFF. This chain connects TRBV7-9 to TRBJ1-4; D gene ambiguous. Trimming removed 1 base from V and 7 bases from J, with 7 bases in between. CDR1 is SEHNR, CDR2 FQNEAQ, per germline (reference sequence). CDR3 length: 13 residues.